Listed here are 10 T cell receptor beta chains from one sample, sequenced in a study of blood T cells in healthy people across ages. PCR was performed a second time for roughly 6 to 12 cycles using a sample-barcoded 5' primer and a J-beta primer mix. Using its own MiXCR run on the 5' RACE reads, TCRdb lists one record per CDR3 protein. There are under 950,000 distinct CDR3 sequences in the sample; 22% occur only once, and around a fifth lies in the top ten. The material sequenced was blood. Every receptor here comes from a man in his 70s in good health.

This clonotype showed up just a few times. The gene calls are TRBV29-1 and TRBJ1-4; 8 bases fit TRBD1. The length of the CDR3 is 13 residues. From germline, CDR1 is SQVTM and CDR2 ANQGSEA. V gave up 6 bases and J gave up 8 bases; unmatched junction bases: 8. For the CDR3, the DNA is TGCAGCGTCGTGGACAGGGTCGGGGAAAAACTGTTTTTT. It yields the protein CSVVDRVGEKLFF.

Points on this clonotype: A read error may account for a junction end that differs from germline. This sequence joins TRBV24-1 and TRBJ1-1, with a tentative D call TRBD1 (5 bases). Germline values: CDR1 KGHDR, CDR2 SFDVKD. The CDR3 is 14 residues long. The CDR3: CVTSDLPDSQGSFF. In DNA, the CDR3 is TGTGTCACCAGTGATTTACCCGACAGCCAGGGCTCTTTCTTT.

This chain uses TRBV7-2 with TRBJ1-2; D gene uncertain. V was shortened by 5 bases and J by 6 bases, with 16 bases between the two germline ends. CDR3 length: 14 residues. Germline-derived CDR1 and CDR2 are SGHTA and FQGNSA. CDR3 nucleotide sequence: TGTGCCAGCAGCCCCAGATTTTCCCGTCATGGCTACACCTTC. This gives the protein CASSPRFSRHGYTF.

The V call is TRBV7-2, the J call TRBJ2-6; either TRBD1 or TRBD2 may supply D (5 bases each). CDR1 is SGHTA, CDR2 FQGNSA, per germline. V shed 2 bases and J shed 0 bases, with 8 bases lying between them. This CDR3 region has 16 residues. CDR3 DNA sequence: TGTGCCAGCAGCTTAAAGGGGACCTCTGGGGCCAACGTCCTGACTTTC. This codes for CASSLKGTSGANVLTF.

V usage is TRBV24-1 and J usage is TRBJ1-2, with D perhaps TRBD1 (5 bases). This CDR3 comprises 13 residues. Germline V gene lookup returns CDR1 KGHDR and CDR2 SFDVKD. The germline V and J ends were trimmed by 6 bases and 6 bases, with 13 bases remaining between them. The CDR3 is CATSSPGGNGYTF. CDR3 in DNA: TGTGCCACCAGTAGCCCCGGGGGTAATGGCTACACCTTC.

The chain has TRBV20-1 and TRBJ2-1; 7 nucleotides line up with TRBD1. The CDR3 consists of 12 residues. Germline V gene sequence: CDR1 DFQATT, CDR2 SNEGSKA (reference sequence). V trimming: 5 bases; J trimming: 5 bases; junction bases outside the gene matches: 3. CDR3 coding DNA: TGCAGTGCTCACAGGGGTGACAATGAGCAGTTCTTC. Translation gives CSAHRGDNEQFF.

V gene TRBV6-5 combines with J gene TRBJ2-3; D is perhaps TRBD2 (6 bases). Trimming stripped 5 bases from V and 1 base from J, with 13 bases between. The CDR3 is 15 amino acids. Germline CDR1 and CDR2: MNHEY and SVGAGI. In DNA form, the CDR3 reads TGTGCCAGCAGTACTCGACTAGAAGGCACAGATACGCAGTATTTT. As protein: CASSTRLEGTDTQYF.

This sequence joins TRBV20-1 and TRBJ1-5; a weak D match, TRBD1 (5 bases). Germline CDR1 DFQATT, CDR2 SNEGSKA (reference sequence). V gave up 3 bases and J gave up 9 bases, with 15 bases separating them. The CDR3 contains 13 residues. CDR3: CSASRPGSWPQHF. CDR3 in DNA: TGCAGTGCTAGCAGGCCAGGGTCATGGCCCCAGCATTTT.

The table lists this clonotype with a few counts. The J gene is TRBJ2-5, the V gene TRBV13, with TRBD2 as a possible D gene (6 bases). The assigned J gene may be wrong: the sequence end matches TRBJ2-7 better. CDR3 size: 15 residues. From germline, CDR1 is PRHDT and CDR2 FYEKMQ (reference sequence). CDR3 nucleotide sequence: TGTGCCAGCAGCTTAGGTGGGGGGATCCCCTACGAGCAGTACTTC. This encodes CASSLGGGIPYEQYF.

This clonotype was observed at least ten times. V and J are TRBV12-3 or TRBV12-4 and TRBJ2-1; no firm D call. The V end was cut by 7 bases, the J end by 0 bases, with 7 bases between. The CDR3 is 13 residues long. The CDR3 reads CASTLGSYNEQFF. The CDR3 DNA reads TGTGCCAGCACCCTGGGCTCCTACAATGAGCAGTTCTTC.